This TCR beta chain was recovered during a study of technical replicates of blood from a few donors. Repertoires were generated with immunoSEQ multiplex PCR, while TCRdb's copy carries only in-frame clones and drops some. The sample has 70,000 to 85,000 clones, 92% seen once; the top ten hold around 0.3%. V was clipped by 5 bases and J by 1 base, with 14 bases between them. CDR1 is SGHVS and CDR2 is FQNEAQ in the germline V gene. The CDR3 runs to 15 residues. The V call is TRBV7-8, the J call TRBJ1-1; D ambiguous. The source material was T cells isolated from PBMCs. The receptor was isolated from a human donor in good health. The CDR3 region has the DNA TGTGCCAGCAGCCCCCTGGAGTCCTCGAACACTGAAGCTTTCTTT. It specifies CASSPLESSNTEAFF.